The 5 T cell receptor beta chains listed next were all sequenced from one sample in a study of identical twins. In TCRdb, the 5' RACE reads were re-called with MiXCR into one record per CDR3 protein. The sample contains roughly 190,000 distinct CDR3 sequences, less than 20% of which appear only once. These records were also assigned to another study, of T cells expressing NK-cell markers.

The material sequenced was CD8+ T cells sorted from blood. Receptor source: a young woman in good health.

This clonotype was detected only a few times. The chain employs TRBV12-3 or TRBV12-4 and TRBJ2-2; maybe TRBD2 (5 bases). This CDR3 has 12 amino acids. The V gene lost 6 bases and the J gene lost 6 bases, with 8 bases spanning the gap. In DNA, the CDR3 is TGTGCCAGCAGACGGGAAGCCGGGGAGCTGTTTTTT. Amino acids: CASRREAGELFF.

This clonotype was recorded a few times. This chain links TRBV7-2 with TRBJ2-1, with D possibly being TRBD2 (6 bases). Looked up from germline, CDR1 is SGHTA and CDR2 is FQGNSA. Trimming shortened V by 3 bases and J by 5 bases, and 11 bases separated the two germline ends. This CDR3 comprises 14 residues. The CDR3 coding sequence is TGTGCCAGCAGCTTGACTAGACAAGACAATGAGCAGTTCTTC. It encodes CASSLTRQDNEQFF.

The chain combines TRBV6-1 with TRBJ1-2; D is unclear. Germline lookup yields CDR1 MNHNS and CDR2 SASEGT. Trimming cost V 1 base and J 4 bases, with 16 bases left between them. The CDR3 loop spans 16 amino acids. CDR3 in amino acids: CASSEEEADCSYGYTF. CDR3 nucleotide sequence: TGTGCCAGCAGTGAAGAAGAGGCGGATTGCAGCTATGGCTACACCTTC.

The chain has TRBV12-3 or TRBV12-4 and TRBJ1-3; 7 bases match TRBD1. The CDR3 consists of 16 residues. V trimming: 5 bases; J trimming: 2 bases; junction bases outside the gene matches: 9. Here the CDR3 reads CASSPRQGGTGNTIYF. The DNA of the CDR3 is TGTGCCAGCAGTCCCCGACAGGGAGGAACTGGAAACACCATATATTTT.

This clonotype was counted between two and nine times. The rearrangement joins TRBV7-9 to TRBJ1-2; no clear D. The CDR3 has 13 residues. V was clipped by 5 bases and J by 5 bases, with 12 bases between them. CDR1 is SEHNR, CDR2 FQNEAQ, per germline (reference sequence). The CDR3 nucleotides read TGTGCCAGCAGCCCCGAGTCCTCTTATGGCTACACCTTC. Translating gives CASSPESSYGYTF.